These 8 T cell receptor beta chains were sequenced from one sample in a study of regulatory T cells in long-lasting Graves disease. Time point denoted: newly diagnosed GD, antithyroid drugs for less than 3 months. Preparation of the TCR library used RNA extracted from PBMCs. Arm-PCR of CDR3 regions with iRepertoire HTBI primers generated TCR beta libraries. MiXCR, applied by TCRdb to the multiplex PCR reads, yields one record per CDR3 protein. Of approximately 350,000 distinct CDR3 sequences listed, about an eighth are singletons. This sample was shared with a second study, whose subject was T cells in Graves' hyperthyroidism and ophthalmopathy.

Sequenced here: peripheral blood mononuclear cells (PBMCs), sampled at new diagnosis, from a patient treated with antithyroid drugs. The source of these receptors is a woman younger than 35 with Graves disease.

The chain is built from TRBV20-1 and TRBJ1-5; tentatively, D is TRBD1 (6 bases). Per the germline V gene, CDR1 is DFQATT and CDR2 is SNEGSKA (reference sequence). V lost 6 bases, J lost 4 bases, and 25 bases lay in between. CDR3 size: 17 residues. CDR3 residues: CSARPIEYGQFNQPQHF. The CDR3 coding sequence is TGCAGTGCCAGACCAATTGAATATGGACAGTTTAATCAGCCCCAGCATTTT.

This clonotype was detected many times. V usage is TRBV20-1 and J usage is TRBJ1-1; a possible D gene is TRBD1 (5 bases). The germline gives CDR1 DFQATT, CDR2 SNEGSKA (reference sequence). Trimming removed 1 base at V and 6 bases at J, with 15 bases between. This CDR3 comprises 14 residues. The CDR3 DNA sequence: TGCAGTGCTAGAGTCGCTTGGGGGGGACCTGAAGCTTTCTTT. Amino acid sequence: CSARVAWGGPEAFF.

This clonotype was seen many times. This chain connects TRBV18 to TRBJ2-7, with D tentatively TRBD1 (6 bases). Germline V lookup: CDR1 KGHSH, CDR2 LQKENI. The CDR3 is 13 residues long. V lost 3 bases and J lost 2, with 8 bases in between. The CDR3 region is CASSPDSPYEQYF. In DNA form, the CDR3 reads TGTGCCAGCTCACCGGACAGTCCCTACGAGCAGTACTTC.

This clonotype was detected ten times or more. DNA for the CDR3: TGTGCCAGCAGCCCCTGGGGGGGAACCTACGAGCAGTACTTC. Translated, it gives CASSPWGGTYEQYF. The chain employs TRBV7-8 and TRBJ2-7; 7 bases map to TRBD2. The CDR3 sequence is 14 residues long. Germline V CDR1 and CDR2: SGHVS, FQNEAQ. Germline trimming cut 5 bases from V and 2 bases from J; bases unmatched to any gene: 6.

This clonotype was seen many times. The chain employs TRBV7-2 and TRBJ2-3; D might be TRBD2 (8 bases). The V end was cut by 1 base, the J end by 2 bases, with 16 bases between. Germline V gene lookup returns CDR1 SGHTA and CDR2 FQGNSA. CDR3 length: 17 amino acids. Here the CDR3 reads CASSLEGASGYTDTQYF. The CDR3 DNA sequence: TGTGCCAGCAGCTTAGAGGGGGCTAGCGGGTACACAGATACGCAGTATTTT.

The chain combines TRBV4-1 with TRBJ1-2; TRBD1 aligns across 8 bases. The CDR3 extends over 15 amino acids. Germline V CDR1 and CDR2: MGHRA, YSYEKL. Trimming removed 4 bases from V and 8 bases from J; junction bases left unmatched: 12. The chain's CDR3 is CASSPDRESLWGYTF. The CDR3 DNA sequence: TGCGCCAGCAGCCCGGACAGGGAGTCTTTATGGGGCTACACCTTC.

This clonotype was counted at least ten times. This chain links TRBV12-3 or TRBV12-4 with TRBJ1-1; D gene uncertain. This CDR3 has 12 residues. V lost 5 bases and J 7 bases, leaving 11 bases between the germline ends. DNA for the CDR3: TGTGCCAGCAGTCGAGACGGGATTGAAGCTTTCTTT. Translating gives CASSRDGIEAFF.

This clonotype was counted at least ten times. The chain combines TRBV11-2 with TRBJ2-3, with 7 positions matching TRBD1. CDR1 SGHAT and CDR2 FQNNGV come from the germline V gene. J lost 2 bases, V lost 1 base, and 9 bases had no gene match. The CDR3 contains 17 residues. The CDR3 spells CASSLGLRQGPTDTQYF. The CDR3 bases are TGTGCCAGCAGCTTAGGCCTTCGACAGGGACCCACAGATACGCAGTATTTT.